This T cell receptor beta chain was sequenced during a study of cytomegalovirus exposure and HLA in healthy donors. The CDR3 contains 11 residues. Germline values: CDR1 SEHNR, CDR2 FQNEAQ (reference sequence). The primer mix had 60 Vbeta and 13 Jbeta primers. Here immunoSEQ multiplex PCR was the method, and the copy in TCRdb shows in-frame clones only, minus some. The data show roughly 120,000 clones, with 80% seen just once and approximately 8.8% held by the top ten. In the case of this clone: An end of the junction differs from the germline gene, which may be a read error.

V gene TRBV7-9 combines with J gene TRBJ1-2; D perhaps matches TRBD1 (5 bases). The sample comprised PBMCs. The source is a female donor in good health and CMV-seropositive. CDR3 bases: TGTTCCAGCAGCTTACGGGGGGGCTACACCTTC. It encodes CSSSLRGGYTF. The variable domain in full, completed from reference TRBV7-9 and TRBJ1-2, reads DTGVSQNPRHKITKRGQNVTFRCDPISEHNRLYWYRQTLGQGPEFLTYFQNEAQLEKSRLLSDRFSAERPKGSFSTLEIQRTEQGDSAMYLCSSSLRGGYTFGSGTRLTVV.